These T cell receptor beta chains were read from a single sample in a study of a mutant IDH1 vaccine in newly diagnosed glioma. These receptors lack a known antigen. Clones were read by immunoSEQ multiplex PCR, and TCRdb kept only the in-frame ones, dropping some. The sample lists roughly 26,000 clones; over 80% were seen once. The sequences come from PBMCs, collected from a glioma patient whose treatment included an IDH1 peptide vaccine. All receptors come from a young man with glioma. Each CDR3 is given with its conserved first and last residue. D genes are given only for firm matches. Expanded clones get a size class; other rows say once, few or many, or leave the size out.

clone_size,j_call,d_call,v_call,cdr3_nt,cdr3_aa
NA,TRBJ2-3,TRBD2,TRBV2,TGTGCCAGCAGTGACGGGGCCAGCGGGACGGCAGATACGCAGTATTTT,CASSDGASGTADTQYF
NA,TRBJ2-5,NA,TRBV6-5,TGTGCCAGCAGTTACTCTTGGGGGGGCGAGACCCAGTACTTC,CASSYSWGGETQYF
few,TRBJ2-5,NA,TRBV9,TGTGCCAGCAGCGTAGAGGCGGGGGCGGGTTGGGAGACCCAGTACTTC,CASSVEAGAGWETQYF
NA,TRBJ1-5,NA,TRBV7-2,TGTGCCAGCAGCCAAGGAATGGGAGCTTCGCCCCAGCATTTT,CASSQGMGASPQHF
NA,TRBJ2-3,NA,TRBV5-6,TGTGCCAGCACCTCCAAGGGATTTGAGCGGGATACGCAGTATTTT,CASTSKGFERDTQYF
few,TRBJ1-4,TRBD1,TRBV4-1,TGCGCCAGCAGCTCGTCCGGGACAGGGTATGAAAAACTGTTTTTT,CASSSSGTGYEKLFF
NA,TRBJ2-2,TRBD2,TRBV5-1,TGCGCCAGCAGCTTGAGACATAGGCTAGCGGGAGACCCGAGCGGGGAGCTGTTTTTT,CASSLRHRLAGDPSGELFF
once,TRBJ2-1,NA,TRBV7-2,TGTGCCAGCAGCTTAGCGCCTATTTACAATGAGCAGTTCTTC,CASSLAPIYNEQFF
NA,TRBJ2-7,NA,TRBV6-1,TGTGCCAGCAGTGAAGAATTCAGGGGTGCTTACGAGCAGTACTTC,CASSEEFRGAYEQYF
NA,TRBJ1-1,NA,TRBV5-1,TGCGCCAGCAGCTTTGGGACACTGAACACTGAAGCTTTCTTT,CASSFGTLNTEAFF
once,TRBJ2-1,TRBD2,TRBV5-1,TGCGCCAGCAGCTTGACGCGGGGCGGGGGGACCTACAATGAGCAGTTCTTC,CASSLTRGGGTYNEQFF
NA,TRBJ1-1,TRBD1,TRBV27,TGTGCCAGCAGACAGGGGTCCTTCAACACTGAAGCTTTCTTT,CASRQGSFNTEAFF
NA,TRBJ2-7,NA,TRBV4-1,TGCGCCAGCAGCCAAGATTACAGGGCCAACGAGCAGTACTTC,CASSQDYRANEQYF
NA,TRBJ1-2,NA,TRBV30,TGTGCCTCCGCCCGAGTCTATGGCTACACCTTC,CASARVYGYTF
NA,TRBJ2-1,TRBD1,TRBV5-6,TGTGCCAGCAGCTCCGTCGGGCAGGGGACAGGCAATGAGCAGTTCTTC,CASSSVGQGTGNEQFF
NA,TRBJ1-5,NA,TRBV5-1,TGCGCCAGCAGCCTAGACTGGGGCGGTAATCAGCCCCAGCATTTT,CASSLDWGGNQPQHF
NA,TRBJ1-1,NA,TRBV9,TGTGCCAGCAGCGTAGCGGGGGGAGGTGGCACTGAAGCTTTCTTT,CASSVAGGGGTEAFF
NA,TRBJ2-1,NA,TRBV13,TGTGCCAGCAGCTTAGGCGATAAACCCGATGAGCAGTTCTTC,CASSLGDKPDEQFF
few,TRBJ2-2,NA,TRBV5-1,TGCGCCAGCAGCACTAGTGGCGGGGAGCTGTTTTTT,CASSTSGGELFF
NA,TRBJ2-5,NA,TRBV5-6,TGTGCCAGCAGCCGTTGGGGGGGCCCAATTATTGAGACCCAGTACTTC,CASSRWGGPIIETQYF
NA,TRBJ1-2,NA,TRBV30,TGTGCCTGGAGTGTAGAGGTGACTGCCTTC,CAWSVEVTAF
NA,TRBJ1-5,NA,TRBV19,TGTGCCAGTAGTATCAAAACAGGGTTTAGCAATCAGCCCCAGCATTTT,CASSIKTGFSNQPQHF
NA,TRBJ1-1,TRBD1,TRBV11-1,TGTGCCAGCAGCCTGAGGACAGGTACGATGAACACTGAAGCTTTCTTT,CASSLRTGTMNTEAFF
NA,TRBJ2-1,TRBD2,TRBV6-1,TGTGCCAGCCTGACTAGCGGGAGAAGGAATGAGCAGTTCTTC,CASLTSGRRNEQFF
few,TRBJ1-1,NA,TRBV13,TGTGCCAGCAGCCCCGACGGCAAGAACACTGAAGCTTTCTTT,CASSPDGKNTEAFF
NA,TRBJ2-5,NA,TRBV6-4,TGTGCCAGCAGTGACTCGGGGGGATCAATACAGTACTTC,CASSDSGGSIQYF
few,TRBJ2-4,NA,TRBV5-1,TGCGCCAGCAGCCCGCAGGAGGGAGCCAAAAACATTCAGTACTTC,CASSPQEGAKNIQYF
once,TRBJ2-3,NA,TRBV30,TGTGCCTGGAAGGGCACAGATACGCAGTATTTT,CAWKGTDTQYF
few,TRBJ1-1,TRBD1,TRBV7-2,TGTGCCAGCAGCGACGGACAGGGGGCCGTAGCTTTCTTT,CASSDGQGAVAFF
once,TRBJ2-2,TRBD1,TRBV27,TGTGCCAGCAGTTTAATCCTCTACAGGGGGACCGGGGAGCTGTTTTTT,CASSLILYRGTGELFF
NA,TRBJ2-5,TRBD1,TRBV10-3,TGTGCCATCAGTGACCCGGACAGGGGGCTAATCCAAGAGACCCAGTACTTC,CAISDPDRGLIQETQYF
NA,TRBJ2-3,TRBD1,TRBV13,TGTGCCAGCAGCCACACAGGGGGCGACACAGATACGCAGTATTTT,CASSHTGGDTDTQYF
NA,TRBJ1-5,NA,TRBV6-5,TGTGCCAGCAGTTACTCGAAGGGAGATCAGCCCCAGCATTTT,CASSYSKGDQPQHF
NA,TRBJ2-1,TRBD2,TRBV5-1,TGCGCCAGCAGCTTGGCGGCTGGGACTATCAATGAGCAGTTCTTC,CASSLAAGTINEQFF
NA,TRBJ2-7,NA,TRBV30,TGTGCCTGGAAAGGTACCTACGAGCAGTACTTC,CAWKGTYEQYF
NA,TRBJ1-1,NA,TRBV5-1,TGCGCCAGCAGCTTGGTGAATGCGAACACTGAAGCTTTCTTT,CASSLVNANTEAFF
NA,TRBJ2-1,TRBD2,TRBV4-1,TGCGCCAGCAGACGCGTCGGGACTAGCGTCTCCGATGAGCAGTTCTTC,CASRRVGTSVSDEQFF
NA,TRBJ2-2,TRBD1,TRBV5-4,TGTGCCAGCAGCTTGTCTGCGACAGGGTCACCTCCAAACACCGGGGAGCTGTTTTTT,CASSLSATGSPPNTGELFF
NA,TRBJ1-4,TRBD1,TRBV25-1,TGTGCCAGCAGCCAGGGGGGAGGTAATGAAAAACTGTTTTTT,CASSQGGGNEKLFF
NA,TRBJ1-5,NA,TRBV19,TGTGCCAGTAGTATGGGGTCCAATCAGCCCCAGCATTTT,CASSMGSNQPQHF
NA,TRBJ2-7,NA,TRBV5-1,TGCGCCAGCAGCCGGACGGGAGAAGAGTGGGCCGAGCAGTACTTC,CASSRTGEEWAEQYF
NA,TRBJ2-7,TRBD1,TRBV30,TGTGCCTGGAGTGGGGGACAGGGGGTATCTAGCGAGCAGTACTTC,CAWSGGQGVSSEQYF
NA,TRBJ2-5,NA,TRBV30,TGTGCCTGGAGTATTCAGGCAGGGGAAGAGACCCAGTACTTC,CAWSIQAGEETQYF
NA,TRBJ2-2,NA,TRBV4-1,TGCGCCAGCAGCCGGGACCCGAACACCGGGGAGCTGTTTTTT,CASSRDPNTGELFF
once,TRBJ2-1,TRBD2,TRBV2,TGTGCCAGCAGTGGCTCGGCGGGGGGCCCCGGGGAGCAGTTCTTC,CASSGSAGGPGEQFF